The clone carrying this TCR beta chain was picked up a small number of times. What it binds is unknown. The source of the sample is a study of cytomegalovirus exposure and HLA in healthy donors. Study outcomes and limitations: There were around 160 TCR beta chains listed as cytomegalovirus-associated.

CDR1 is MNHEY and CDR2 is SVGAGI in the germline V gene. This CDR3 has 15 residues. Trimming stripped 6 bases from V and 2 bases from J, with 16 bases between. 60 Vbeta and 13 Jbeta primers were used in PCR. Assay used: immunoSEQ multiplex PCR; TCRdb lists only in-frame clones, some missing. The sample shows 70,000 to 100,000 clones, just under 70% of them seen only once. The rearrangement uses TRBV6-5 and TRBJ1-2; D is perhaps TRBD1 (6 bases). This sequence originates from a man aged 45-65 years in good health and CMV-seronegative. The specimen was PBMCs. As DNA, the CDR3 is TGTGCCAGCAGCCCCCCCCTCGGACAGAACTATGGCTACACCTTC. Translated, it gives CASSPPLGQNYGYTF.